Listed below are T cell receptor beta chains from one sample, sequenced in a study of response to subunit inactivated influenza vaccine. MiXCR, applied by TCRdb to the RT-PCR reads, yields one record per CDR3 protein. The sample records 150,000 to 200,000 distinct CDR3 sequences, around 8.8% being singletons. Source: non-naive T cells sorted from PBMCs, taken on the day of vaccination. Every receptor here comes from a man in his fifties or sixties who received an inactivated influenza vaccine. Both conserved end residues are part of each CDR3. The D gene is left open where the match is weak. Only some rows state a clone size, as once, few, many or a class for expanded clones.

v_gene,j_gene,abundance,d_gene,CDR3aa,CDR3nt
TRBV28,TRBJ2-7,few,TRBD1,CASSLPGDRGGWQYF,TGTGCCAGCAGTTTACCCGGGGACAGGGGTGGTTGGCAGTACTTC
TRBV11-2,TRBJ2-1,many,TRBD1,CASSLGTGVNEQFF,TGTGCCAGCAGCTTAGGGACAGGGGTAAATGAGCAGTTCTTC
TRBV27,TRBJ2-1,.,TRBD1,CASRPTGLYNEQFF,TGTGCCAGCAGACCGACAGGGCTGTACAATGAGCAGTTCTTC
TRBV4-1,TRBJ1-5,.,TRBD1,CASSGNRGLGNQPQHF,TGCGCCAGCAGCGGAAACAGGGGGCTAGGCAATCAGCCCCAGCATTTT
TRBV12-3/TRBV12-4,TRBJ1-1,once,.,CASSNGGNTEAFF,TGTGCCAGCAGTAATGGGGGTAACACTGAAGCTTTCTTT
TRBV12-3/TRBV12-4,TRBJ2-1,many,.,CASSLGLVNEQFF,TGTGCCAGCAGTTTAGGACTAGTCAATGAGCAGTTCTTC
TRBV11-2,TRBJ1-2,many,TRBD1,CASSPGGGNYGYTF,TGTGCCAGCAGCCCAGGGGGGGGGAACTATGGCTACACCTTC
TRBV7-8,TRBJ2-1,many,.,CASSLVMGQGYNEQFF,TGTGCCAGCAGCTTAGTTATGGGGCAGGGGTACAATGAGCAGTTCTTC
TRBV10-2,TRBJ2-7,.,TRBD1,CASGTGINEQYF,TGCGCCAGCGGGACAGGGATAAACGAGCAGTACTTC
TRBV7-9,TRBJ1-1,few,.,CASSPEGGSEAFF,TGTGCCAGCAGCCCAGAGGGAGGGTCCGAAGCTTTCTTT
TRBV7-2,TRBJ2-2,few,.,CASSLLGVTGELFF,TGTGCCAGCAGCCTTCTTGGAGTCACCGGGGAGCTGTTTTTT
TRBV14,TRBJ2-3,many,.,CASSQSRTLQYF,TGTGCCAGCAGCCAAAGTCGCACCTTGCAGTATTTT
TRBV5-1,TRBJ1-1,many,.,CASTRGANTEAFF,TGCGCCAGTACCAGGGGCGCGAACACTGAAGCTTTCTTT
TRBV11-2,TRBJ2-1,.,.,CASSLSFYNEQFF,TGTGCCAGCAGCTTGTCATTTTACAATGAGCAGTTCTTC
TRBV3-1,TRBJ1-2,.,.,CASSQPGGGVGYTF,TGTGCCAGCAGCCAACCTGGTGGGGGAGTCGGCTACACCTTC
TRBV7-2,TRBJ1-4,few,.,CASSLGGRDNEKLFF,TGTGCCAGCAGTCTCGGGGGGCGGGATAATGAAAAACTGTTTTTT
TRBV14,TRBJ2-1,few,.,CASSQKKRSSYNEQFF,TGTGCCAGCAGCCAAAAGAAGCGTAGCTCCTACAATGAGCAGTTCTTC
TRBV28,TRBJ2-7,.,.,CASGSGFHEQYF,TGTGCCAGCGGATCAGGTTTTCACGAGCAGTACTTC
TRBV12-3/TRBV12-4,TRBJ1-1,medium-sized,.,CASSSRAQYTEAFF,TGTGCCAGCAGTTCCCGGGCTCAGTACACTGAAGCTTTCTTT
TRBV7-2,TRBJ1-2,many,.,CASILGRGAGGYTF,TGTGCCAGCATCCTTGGTCGGGGGGCAGGTGGCTACACCTTC
TRBV7-2,TRBJ2-6,many,.,CASSFQAAGANVLTF,TGTGCCAGCAGCTTCCAGGCAGCTGGGGCCAACGTCCTGACTTTC
TRBV27,TRBJ2-7,.,TRBD2,CASSFSGSTYEQYF,TGTGCCAGCAGTTTTAGCGGGAGTACCTACGAGCAGTACTTC
TRBV12-3/TRBV12-4,TRBJ1-5,.,TRBD1,CASSRTGAREHF,TGTGCCAGCAGTCGCACAGGGGCCCGGGAGCATTTT
TRBV12-3/TRBV12-4,TRBJ1-1,many,.,CASSLGRGVRGTEAFF,TGTGCCAGCAGTTTGGGCAGGGGAGTTCGGGGGACTGAAGCTTTCTTT
TRBV3-1,TRBJ2-3,many,TRBD2,CASSQPRGGGADTQYF,TGTGCCAGCAGCCAACCGCGGGGGGGTGGGGCAGATACGCAGTATTTT
TRBV12-3/TRBV12-4,TRBJ1-1,many,TRBD1,CASSSSGTGGSNTEAFF,TGTGCCAGCAGTTCATCCGGGACAGGGGGATCGAACACTGAAGCTTTCTTT
TRBV9,TRBJ2-5,.,TRBD2,CASSPSTSGRETQYF,TGTGCCAGCAGCCCCTCGACTAGCGGGAGGGAGACCCAGTACTTC
TRBV2,TRBJ2-1,.,TRBD1,CASRAGQGAYNEQFF,TGTGCCAGCAGGGCGGGACAGGGAGCCTACAATGAGCAGTTCTTC
TRBV20-1,TRBJ2-1,many,.,CSAGTPSPSSYNEQFF,TGCAGTGCTGGAACCCCTAGCCCGAGCTCCTACAATGAGCAGTTCTTC
TRBV4-3,TRBJ1-5,.,.,CASSRELENQPQHF,TGCGCCAGCAGCCGAGAACTCGAGAATCAGCCCCAGCATTTT
TRBV20-1,TRBJ2-7,.,.,CSARGVLARGWEQYF,TGCAGTGCCCGAGGGGTACTTGCCCGGGGGTGGGAGCAGTACTTC
TRBV6-1,TRBJ1-2,.,.,CASSEEVVNNYGYTF,TGTGCCAGCAGTGAAGAGGTTGTGAACAACTATGGCTACACCTTC
TRBV4-3,TRBJ2-7,.,TRBD1,CASSQYYPGQAYEQYF,TGCGCCAGCAGCCAATATTATCCGGGACAGGCATACGAGCAGTACTTC
TRBV7-6,TRBJ2-7,few,.,CASSSGVVSYEQYF,TGTGCCAGCAGCTCCGGGGTCGTCTCCTACGAGCAGTACTTC
TRBV5-1,TRBJ2-5,many,TRBD1,CASSLGGDRASQGTQYF,TGCGCCAGCAGCTTGGGAGGCGACAGGGCGTCCCAAGGGACCCAGTACTTC
TRBV7-2,TRBJ2-3,.,.,CASSHGGTDTQYF,TGTGCCAGCAGCCATGGAGGCACAGATACGCAGTATTTT
TRBV25-1,TRBJ1-1,few,TRBD1,CASSEARTGPPLNTEAFF,TGTGCCAGCAGTGAAGCCCGGACAGGGCCCCCGCTGAACACTGAAGCTTTCTTT
TRBV7-2,TRBJ2-1,few,.,CASSLEGRDGREQFF,TGTGCCAGCAGCTTAGAAGGCAGGGATGGGCGTGAGCAGTTCTTC
TRBV29-1,TRBJ1-2,few,TRBD1,CSVSRDSNYGYTF,TGCAGCGTCTCCCGGGACAGTAACTATGGCTACACCTTC
TRBV20-1,TRBJ2-5,many,TRBD2,CSATGTSGSQETQYF,TGCAGTGCTACCGGGACTAGCGGGAGCCAAGAGACCCAGTACTTC
TRBV6-2/TRBV6-3,TRBJ2-3,.,TRBD2,CASKDTSGATDTQYF,TGTGCCAGCAAAGATACTAGCGGGGCCACAGATACGCAGTATTTT
TRBV5-6,TRBJ1-1,.,.,CASSLGLGGSMGTEAFF,TGTGCCAGCAGCTTGGGTCTGGGGGGGTCAATGGGCACTGAAGCTTTCTTT
TRBV6-1,TRBJ1-1,.,.,CASSDRIGTEAFF,TGTGCCAGCAGTGACAGGATTGGCACTGAAGCTTTCTTT
TRBV20-1,TRBJ2-3,.,.,CSARAQFTDTQYF,TGCAGTGCTAGAGCACAGTTCACAGATACGCAGTATTTT
TRBV7-7,TRBJ2-5,.,.,CASSLVMGVGETQYF,TGTGCCAGCAGCTTAGTGATGGGTGTCGGAGAGACCCAGTACTTC
TRBV29-1,TRBJ2-3,.,.,CSVESGGTDTQYF,TGCAGCGTTGAATCGGGGGGCACAGATACGCAGTATTTT
TRBV15,TRBJ2-7,.,.,CATSRGYEQYF,TGTGCCACCAGCAGGGGATACGAGCAGTACTTC
TRBV6-5,TRBJ2-7,many,.,CASSYSIWTASSYEQYF,TGTGCCAGCAGTTACTCGATTTGGACAGCGAGCTCCTACGAGCAGTACTTC
TRBV20-1,TRBJ2-5,many,.,CSARRSQETQYF,TGCAGTGCCAGACGGTCCCAAGAGACCCAGTACTTC
TRBV7-8,TRBJ2-3,few,TRBD2,CASTLAGGNTQYF,TGTGCCAGCACCTTGGCGGGGGGAAATACGCAGTATTTT
TRBV15,TRBJ2-5,.,.,CATSDRGGGETQYF,TGTGCCACCTCTGACAGGGGAGGGGGAGAGACCCAGTACTTC
TRBV24-1,TRBJ2-2,.,.,CATSDFWATGELFF,TGTGCCACCAGTGATTTTTGGGCGACAGGGGAGCTGTTTTTT
TRBV6-2/TRBV6-3,TRBJ2-7,many,.,CASSFFRDEFEQYF,TGTGCCAGCAGTTTCTTCCGGGACGAATTTGAGCAGTACTTC
TRBV20-1,TRBJ1-2,.,.,CSATGTVGINYGYTF,TGCAGTGCTACAGGGACGGTTGGAATAAACTATGGCTACACCTTC
TRBV20-1,TRBJ1-2,many,.,CSASGGARRGYGYTF,TGCAGTGCTAGTGGGGGGGCCCGCCGAGGCTATGGCTACACCTTC
TRBV3-1,TRBJ2-7,once,.,CASSQGVRTYEQYF,TGTGCCAGCAGCCAGGGAGTGCGGACCTACGAGCAGTACTTC
TRBV28,TRBJ1-2,.,.,CASKLTQTYGYTF,TGTGCCAGCAAATTAACTCAAACTTATGGCTACACCTTC
TRBV6-1,TRBJ2-3,few,TRBD1,CASSFGQGIDTQYF,TGTGCCAGCAGCTTCGGACAGGGAATAGATACGCAGTATTTT
TRBV5-5,TRBJ1-4,many,TRBD1,CASSLAPGQGEKLFF,TGTGCCAGCAGCTTGGCCCCGGGACAGGGGGAAAAACTGTTTTTT
TRBV6-2/TRBV6-3,TRBJ2-7,many,TRBD1,CASEGQEYEQYF,TGTGCCAGCGAGGGACAGGAGTACGAGCAGTACTTC